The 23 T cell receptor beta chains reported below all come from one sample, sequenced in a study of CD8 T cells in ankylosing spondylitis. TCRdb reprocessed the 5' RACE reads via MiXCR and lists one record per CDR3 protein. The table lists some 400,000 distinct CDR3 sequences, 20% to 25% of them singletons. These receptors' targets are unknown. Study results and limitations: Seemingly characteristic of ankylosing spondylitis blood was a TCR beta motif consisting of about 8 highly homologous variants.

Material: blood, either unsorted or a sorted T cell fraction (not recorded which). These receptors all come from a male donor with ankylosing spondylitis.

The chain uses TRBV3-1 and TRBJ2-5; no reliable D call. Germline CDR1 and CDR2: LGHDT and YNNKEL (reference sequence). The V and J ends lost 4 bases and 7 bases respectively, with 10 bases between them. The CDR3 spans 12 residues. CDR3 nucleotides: TGTGCCAGCAGCCCGCGAGAAGGGACCCAGTACTTC. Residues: CASSPREGTQYF.

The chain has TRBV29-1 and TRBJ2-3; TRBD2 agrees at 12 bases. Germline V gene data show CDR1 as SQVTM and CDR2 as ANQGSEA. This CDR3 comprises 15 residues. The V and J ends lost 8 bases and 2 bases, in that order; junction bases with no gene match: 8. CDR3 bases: TGCAGCTTTCGTGGACTAGCGGGGCTCACAGATACGCAGTATTTT. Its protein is CSFRGLAGLTDTQYF.

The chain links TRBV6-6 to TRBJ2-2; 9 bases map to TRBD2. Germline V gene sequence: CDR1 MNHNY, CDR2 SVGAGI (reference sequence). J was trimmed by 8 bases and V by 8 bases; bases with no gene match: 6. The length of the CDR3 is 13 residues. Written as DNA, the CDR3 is TGTGCCAGCTTAAGGCGGGAGGGTGGGGAGCTGTTTTTT. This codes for CASLRREGGELFF.

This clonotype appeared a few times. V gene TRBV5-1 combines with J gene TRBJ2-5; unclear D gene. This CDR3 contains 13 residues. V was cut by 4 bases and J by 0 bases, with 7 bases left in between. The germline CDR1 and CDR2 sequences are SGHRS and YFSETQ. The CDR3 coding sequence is TGCGCCAGCAGCATAGACAACCAAGAGACCCAGTACTTC. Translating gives CASSIDNQETQYF. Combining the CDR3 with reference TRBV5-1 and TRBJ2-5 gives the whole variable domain KAGVTQTPRYLIKTRGQQVTLSCSPISGHRSVSWYQQTPGQGLQFLFEYFSETQRNKGNFPGRFSGRQFSNSRSEMNVSTLELGDSALYLCASSIDNQETQYFGPGTRLLVL.

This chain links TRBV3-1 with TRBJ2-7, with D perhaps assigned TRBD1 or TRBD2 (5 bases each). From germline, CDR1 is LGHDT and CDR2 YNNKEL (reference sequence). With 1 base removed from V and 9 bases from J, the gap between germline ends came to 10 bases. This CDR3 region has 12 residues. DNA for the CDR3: TGTGCCAGCAGCCAAGCTCTCGGGACGCAGTACTTC. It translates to CASSQALGTQYF.

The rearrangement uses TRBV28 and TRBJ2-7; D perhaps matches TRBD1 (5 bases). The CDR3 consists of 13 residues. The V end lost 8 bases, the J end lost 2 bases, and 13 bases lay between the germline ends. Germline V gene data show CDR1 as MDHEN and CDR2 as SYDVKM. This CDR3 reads CASGAGSPYEQYF. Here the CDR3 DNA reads TGTGCCAGCGGAGCAGGGTCCCCCTACGAGCAGTACTTC.

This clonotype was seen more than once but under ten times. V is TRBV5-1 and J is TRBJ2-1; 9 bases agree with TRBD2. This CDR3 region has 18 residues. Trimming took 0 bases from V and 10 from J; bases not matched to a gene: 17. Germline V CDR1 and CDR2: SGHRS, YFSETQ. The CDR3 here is CASSLEIAGVPSGLEQFF. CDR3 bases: TGCGCCAGCAGCTTGGAAATAGCGGGAGTTCCTTCGGGTTTGGAGCAGTTCTTC.

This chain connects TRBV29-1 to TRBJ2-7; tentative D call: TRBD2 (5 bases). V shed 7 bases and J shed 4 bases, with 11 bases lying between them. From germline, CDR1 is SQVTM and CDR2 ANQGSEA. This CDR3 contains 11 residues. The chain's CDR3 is CSAGVQYEQYF. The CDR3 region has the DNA TGCAGCGCCGGGGTCCAGTACGAGCAGTACTTC.

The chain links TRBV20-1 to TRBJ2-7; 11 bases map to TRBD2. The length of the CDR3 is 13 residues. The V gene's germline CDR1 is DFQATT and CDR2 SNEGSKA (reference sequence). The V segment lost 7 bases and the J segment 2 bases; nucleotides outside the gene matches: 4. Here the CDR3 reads CSVAGLAAYEQYF. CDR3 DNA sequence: TGCAGTGTTGCGGGACTAGCGGCCTACGAGCAGTACTTC.

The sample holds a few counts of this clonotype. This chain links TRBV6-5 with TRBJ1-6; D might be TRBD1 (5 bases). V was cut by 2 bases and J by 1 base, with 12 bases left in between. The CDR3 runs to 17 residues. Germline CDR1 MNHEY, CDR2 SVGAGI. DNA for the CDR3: TGTGCCAGCAGTTACCGAACAGGTCTTTCCTATAATTCACCCCTCCACTTT. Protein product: CASSYRTGLSYNSPLHF.

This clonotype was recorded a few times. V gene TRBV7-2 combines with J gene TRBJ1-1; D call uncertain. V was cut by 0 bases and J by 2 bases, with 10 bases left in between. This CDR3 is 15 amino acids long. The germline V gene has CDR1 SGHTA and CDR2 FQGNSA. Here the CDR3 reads CASSLARGVNTEAFF. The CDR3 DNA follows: TGTGCCAGCAGCTTAGCGCGTGGGGTTAACACTGAAGCTTTCTTT.

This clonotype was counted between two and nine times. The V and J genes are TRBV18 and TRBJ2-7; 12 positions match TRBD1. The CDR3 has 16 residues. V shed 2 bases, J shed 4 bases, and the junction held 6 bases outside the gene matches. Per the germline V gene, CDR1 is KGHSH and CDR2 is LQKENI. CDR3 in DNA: TGTGCCAGCTCACCAGGCTTGGGACAGGGGGCTTACGAGCAGTACTTC. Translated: CASSPGLGQGAYEQYF.

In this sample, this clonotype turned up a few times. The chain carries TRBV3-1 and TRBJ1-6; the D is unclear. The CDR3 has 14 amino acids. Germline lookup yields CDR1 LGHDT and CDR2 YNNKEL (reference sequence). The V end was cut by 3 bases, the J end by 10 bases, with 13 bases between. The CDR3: CASSHNRASSPLHF. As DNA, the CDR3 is TGTGCCAGCAGCCATAATAGGGCAAGCTCACCCCTCCACTTT.

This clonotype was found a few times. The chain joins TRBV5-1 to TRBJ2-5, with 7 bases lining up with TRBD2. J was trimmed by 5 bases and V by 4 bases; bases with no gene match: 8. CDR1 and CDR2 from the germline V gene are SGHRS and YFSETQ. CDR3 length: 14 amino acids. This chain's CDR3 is CASSPLGRSETQYF. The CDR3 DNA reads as TGCGCCAGCAGCCCCCTCGGGAGGAGCGAGACCCAGTACTTC.

The CDR3 sequence: CASFGPLWDIQYF. The CDR3 DNA follows: TGTGCCAGCTTCGGGCCGTTGTGGGACATTCAGTACTTC. V gene TRBV28 combines with J gene TRBJ2-4, with D uncertain. V gave up 8 bases and J gave up 8 bases, with 16 bases separating them. Germline CDR1 MDHEN, CDR2 SYDVKM. This CDR3 spans 13 amino acids.

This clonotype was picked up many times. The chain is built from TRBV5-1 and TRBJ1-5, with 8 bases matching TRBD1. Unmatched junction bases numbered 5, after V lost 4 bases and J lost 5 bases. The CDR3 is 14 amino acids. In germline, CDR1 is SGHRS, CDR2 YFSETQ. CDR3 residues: CASSPTGVDQPQHF. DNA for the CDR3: TGCGCCAGCAGCCCGACAGGGGTGGATCAGCCCCAGCATTTT.

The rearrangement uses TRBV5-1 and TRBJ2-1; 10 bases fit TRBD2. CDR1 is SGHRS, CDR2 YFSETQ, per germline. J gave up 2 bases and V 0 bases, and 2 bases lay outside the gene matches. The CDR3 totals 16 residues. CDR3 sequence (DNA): TGCGCCAGCAGCTTGGGGGGGACTAGCGCCTACAATGAGCAGTTCTTC. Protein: CASSLGGTSAYNEQFF.

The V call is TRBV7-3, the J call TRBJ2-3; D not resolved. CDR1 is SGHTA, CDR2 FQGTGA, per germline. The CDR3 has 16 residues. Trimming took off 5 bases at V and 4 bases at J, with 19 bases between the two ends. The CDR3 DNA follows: TGTGCCAGCAGCCCGCGAGGCCCCTTGCGCGCAGATACGCAGTATTTT. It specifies CASSPRGPLRADTQYF.

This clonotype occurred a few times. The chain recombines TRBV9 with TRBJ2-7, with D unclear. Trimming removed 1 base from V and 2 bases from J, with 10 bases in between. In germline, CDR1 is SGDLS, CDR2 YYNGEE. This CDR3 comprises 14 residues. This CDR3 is CASSVSSSPYEQYF. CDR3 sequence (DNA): TGTGCCAGCAGCGTAAGTAGCAGTCCCTACGAGCAGTACTTC.

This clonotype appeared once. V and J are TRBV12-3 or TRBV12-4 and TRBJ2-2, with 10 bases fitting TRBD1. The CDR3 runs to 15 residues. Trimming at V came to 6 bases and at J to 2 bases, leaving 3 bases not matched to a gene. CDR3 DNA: TGTGCCAGCAGCGACAGGGGGCGCAACACCGGGGAGCTGTTTTTT. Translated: CASSDRGRNTGELFF.

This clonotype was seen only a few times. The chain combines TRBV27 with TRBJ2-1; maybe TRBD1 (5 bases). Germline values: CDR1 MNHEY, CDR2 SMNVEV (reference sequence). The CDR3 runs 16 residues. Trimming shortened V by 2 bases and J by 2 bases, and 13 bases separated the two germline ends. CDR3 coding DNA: TGTGCCAGCAGTTTAGTCCCCCAGGGTGCCTACAATGAGCAGTTCTTC. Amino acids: CASSLVPQGAYNEQFF.

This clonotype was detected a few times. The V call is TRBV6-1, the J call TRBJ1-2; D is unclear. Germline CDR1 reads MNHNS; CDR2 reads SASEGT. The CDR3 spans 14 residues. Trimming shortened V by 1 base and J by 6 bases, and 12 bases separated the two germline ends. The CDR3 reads CASSEDPGSDGYTF. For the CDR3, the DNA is TGTGCCAGCAGTGAAGATCCGGGGTCTGATGGCTACACCTTC.

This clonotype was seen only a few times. The CDR3 loop reads CASSPTGTSGNTIYF. Written as DNA, the CDR3 is TGTGCCAGCTCGCCGACAGGGACCTCTGGAAACACCATATATTTT. The rearrangement joins TRBV18 to TRBJ1-3; 7 nucleotides agree with TRBD1. With 6 bases clipped from V and 0 bases from J, the junction kept 5 bases outside the gene matches. The germline V gene has CDR1 KGHSH and CDR2 LQKENI. The CDR3 extends over 15 amino acids.